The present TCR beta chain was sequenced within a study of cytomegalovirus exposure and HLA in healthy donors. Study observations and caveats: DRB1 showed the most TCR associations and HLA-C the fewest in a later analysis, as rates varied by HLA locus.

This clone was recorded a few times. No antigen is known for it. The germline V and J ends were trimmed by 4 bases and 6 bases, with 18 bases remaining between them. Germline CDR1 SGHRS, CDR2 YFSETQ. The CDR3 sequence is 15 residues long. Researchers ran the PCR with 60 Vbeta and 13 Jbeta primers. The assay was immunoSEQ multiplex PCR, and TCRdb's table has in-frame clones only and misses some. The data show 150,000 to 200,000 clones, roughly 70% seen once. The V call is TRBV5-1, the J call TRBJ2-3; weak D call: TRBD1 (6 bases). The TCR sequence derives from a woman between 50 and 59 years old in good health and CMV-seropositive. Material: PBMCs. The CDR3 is CASSPQGRNWDTQYF. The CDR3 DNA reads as TGCGCCAGCAGCCCACAGGGTCGTAACTGGGATACGCAGTATTTT.